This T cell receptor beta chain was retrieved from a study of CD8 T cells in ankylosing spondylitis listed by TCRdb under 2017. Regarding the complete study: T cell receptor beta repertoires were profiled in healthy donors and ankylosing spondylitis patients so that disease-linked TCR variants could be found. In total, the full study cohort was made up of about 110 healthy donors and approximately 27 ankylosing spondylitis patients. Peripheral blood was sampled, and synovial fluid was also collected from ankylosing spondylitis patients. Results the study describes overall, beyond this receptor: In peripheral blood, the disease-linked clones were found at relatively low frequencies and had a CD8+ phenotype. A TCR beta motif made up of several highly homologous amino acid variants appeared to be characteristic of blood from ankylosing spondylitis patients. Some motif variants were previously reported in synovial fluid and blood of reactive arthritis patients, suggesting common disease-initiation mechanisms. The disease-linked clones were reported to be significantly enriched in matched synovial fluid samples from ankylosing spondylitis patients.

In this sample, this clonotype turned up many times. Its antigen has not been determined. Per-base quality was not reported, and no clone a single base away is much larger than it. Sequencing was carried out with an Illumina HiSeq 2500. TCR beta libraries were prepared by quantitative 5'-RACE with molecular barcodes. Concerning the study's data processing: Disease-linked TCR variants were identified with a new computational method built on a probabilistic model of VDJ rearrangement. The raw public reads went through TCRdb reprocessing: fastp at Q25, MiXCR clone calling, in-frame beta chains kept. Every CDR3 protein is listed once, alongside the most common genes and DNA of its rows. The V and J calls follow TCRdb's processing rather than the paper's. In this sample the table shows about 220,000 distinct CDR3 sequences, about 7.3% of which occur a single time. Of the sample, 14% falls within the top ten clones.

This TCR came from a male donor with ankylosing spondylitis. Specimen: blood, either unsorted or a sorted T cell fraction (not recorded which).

The sequenced DNA is TGCAGCGTTGATGGGGTCGGTGGACTAGGTACCGATGAGCAGTTCTTC. Protein translation: CSVDGVGGLGTDEQFF. The chain couples TRBV29-1 to TRBJ2-1, with 7 junctional bases fitting TRBD2. Looking up the germline V gene yields CDR1 SQVTM and CDR2 ANQGSEA. The CDR3 starts with the cysteine, ends with the phenylalanine, and has 16 residues. Only the CDR3 DNA is retained, 48 bases long and in frame from the first base. At the junction V is shortened by 3 bases and J by 8 bases; bases outside the gene matches: 16.